This TCR beta chain derives from a study of cytomegalovirus exposure and HLA in healthy donors (dated by TCRdb to 2016 to 2017). For the wider study: In an earlier analysis of around 540 of the donors, about 260 Gb of sequence data and 100 million or so unique TCR beta sequences from some 170 million T cells were reported. About 280 gigabases of sequencing data and tens of millions of unique TCR sequences made up an early release that covered around 640 HLA-typed donors. The genetic ancestry cluster associated with self-reported Caucasian donors included roughly four fifths of the roughly 400 genotyped donors. The study was designed to test whether signatures of past pathogen exposure could be identified by cataloging public T cell receptors. Using immunosequencing, the study profiled T cell repertoires from around 680 subjects and related those repertoires to cytomegalovirus serostatus. Along with the approximately 700-subject first cohort, a separate validation cohort of over 90 different subjects was used. High-throughput TCR immunosequencing, statistical association of individual TCRs with disease status, and machine learning were combined to predict cytomegalovirus infection status. To study patterns of TCR occurrence, a later analysis re-analyzed previously published TCR beta repertoires from 666 donors and added high-resolution HLA genotyping. The later analysis used no new phenotypic data to find candidate immune exposures, relying instead on TCR beta sequences and their occurrence across donors. To decide whether each TCR beta V gene segment behaved as functional or pseudogenic, an earlier analysis of fewer than 750 of the donors relied on high-throughput TCR beta sequencing. Donor age, sex, ethnicity and CMV serostatus were compiled together with the repertoire data. In a later genetic analysis, genome-wide SNP genotypes for about 55% of the 666 donors were used, and that subset was treated as a discovery cohort. All discovery cohort repertoires had been generated on a single sequencing platform. HLA typing covered class I and class II loci at four-digit resolution. The number of donors typed differed by locus, with about 629-640 for A, B, C, DRB1 and DQB1, approximately 500 for DQA1, 600 to 610 for DPA1, and some 440 for DPB1. A handful of DR-DQ haplotypes were treated as single units for association and clustering because of strong linkage in the cohort. On average, around 240,000 unique TCR beta nucleotide sequences were sequenced per donor among 398 genotyped donors of the cohort, with around 19% of those sequences being non-productive.

The cohort consisted of 670 or so healthy bone marrow donors. Cohort members were all nominally healthy when sampled, although unrecorded immune exposures were likely present. The donor was CMV seropositive and belonged to the group of 250 to 300 seropositive cohort members. Each donor provided a peripheral blood sample, and peripheral blood mononuclear cells were used for TCR beta sequencing. Genomic DNA was extracted from the blood cell samples with the Qiagen DNeasy Blood Extraction Kit. As concerns this clone: Its cognate antigen has yet to be identified. It has no much larger one-base neighbor in the sample; base qualities were not kept.

Library preparation used the immunoSEQ multiplex PCR assay. For the multiplex PCR, a mixture combining 60 forward primers for TCR Vbeta segments and 13 reverse primers for TCR Jbeta segments was used. Amplification of the CDR3 region of rearranged TCR beta genes was performed with a multiplex PCR assay on genomic DNA. On the Illumina HiSeq System, the amplified TCR beta libraries were sequenced as 87-base-pair reads. The original methods were these. A later analysis counted 65 million to 90 million unique TCR beta chains across the 500 to 850 repertoires, and 10 million to 11 million of these chains were shared by at least two donors. A nearest-neighbor algorithm error-corrected the raw reads and collapsed the reads into unique sequences, merging closely related sequences to remove PCR and sequencing errors. V, D and J gene segments were assigned by aligning CDR3 sequences to IMGT reference sequences. For a sequence to be retained, a match of at least six nucleotides was required to both a V gene segment and a J gene segment. Rearrangements were classified as productive when the CDR3 lacked stop codons and remained in frame with V and J, and all other rearrangements were classified as non-productive. Following IMGT convention, CDR3 was defined as the stretch from the second conserved V-encoded cysteine to the conserved J-encoded phenylalanine. The earlier analysis of fewer than 750 of the donors excluded sequences that lacked an unambiguous match to a single V gene segment. In an earlier analysis of 587 of the donors, a V segment was called functional when productive rearrangements were above 56.7%, and segregating when the standard deviation between donors exceeded 5%. A statistical classification framework was built to diagnose cytomegalovirus status from the catalog of TCR beta chain sequences. V and J gene assignment, in a later analysis, came from comparing TCR nucleotide sequences with IMGT/GENE-DB human TR gene sequences. Using the TCRdist pipeline, a later analysis assigned CDR3 sequences along with most-parsimonious VDJ recombination scenarios. In a later analysis, each TCR beta chain was defined by its CDR3 amino acid sequence together with its V-gene family, and reads lacking a unique V-gene family were excluded. A later analysis removed roughly 590 highly shared, low-generation-probability nucleotide sequences to deal with suspected cross-contamination and a sequencing artifact. In a later analysis, a clonal expansion index was calculated for each public chain from normalized within-repertoire ranks of inferred template counts. In a later analysis, generation probabilities were computed using a VDJ recombination model fitted to out-of-frame rearrangements, and the results were checked against IGoR. In a later analysis, TCR-TCR, TCR-HLA and TCR-CMV co-occurrence was scored with hypergeometric tests, and a repertoire-size bias correction was applied to TCR pairs. To estimate false discovery rates, a later analysis permuted the HLA or CMV assignments 20 times. In a later analysis, co-occurring TCRs were grouped using DBSCAN, and TCRdist sequence similarity was added for clustering within HLA-allele-positive subsets. Repertoires with fewer than 30,000 or more than 120,000 public chains, plus five repertoires with anomalous nucleotide sharing, were excluded from co-occurrence clustering. Here the immuneACCESS table is served through TCRdb, limited to in-frame sequences with V and J called. Missing clones are a known gap in these copies; in checked studies unresolved V genes cover under half, and the rest lacks a known reason. V, J and clone size derive from that table, while D and trimming were established from the DNA sequence. Here the sample has 150,000 to 200,000 clones; under 85% occur a single time. Around 4.1% of the sample belongs to the ten largest clones.

Germline trimming amounts to 0 bases on V and 8 bases on J, with 15 as the count of junction bases outside the gene matches. From the cysteine through the phenylalanine, the CDR3 covers 18 amino acids. Only the CDR3 part of the read is kept: 54 bases, read in frame from the first base. Taken from the germline V gene, the CDR1 and CDR2 loops are SQVTM and ANQGSEA. General conclusions and limits of the study: Most TCR sequences were observed very rarely across donors, whereas some public TCRs were present in many individuals. The cohort was sequenced for TCR beta chains only, and without alpha or paired-chain data the features that could be detected were limited. CMV serostatus was the only immune exposure information available for the cohort. In a later analysis, most CMV-associated TCR beta chains were found to appear HLA-restricted, with HLA associations seemingly driven largely by CMV exposure. Roughly uniform sequencing depth across donors was assumed in presence/absence analyses, although this assumption may not hold. The classifier was reported to diagnose cytomegalovirus status with high specificity and sensitivity in both the original and validation cohorts. In an earlier analysis of roughly 500 of the donors, most TCR beta V segments appeared in productive rearrangements about 90% or about 30% of the time, broadly matching IMGT annotations. In a later analysis, HLA-associated TCR beta chains were found to be more clonally expanded and to have lower generation probabilities than equally common non-associated chains. A later analysis found that TCR association rates varied across HLA loci, with DRB1 alleles showing the most associated TCRs and HLA-C alleles the fewest. According to a later analysis, parvovirus B19, influenza, CMV and Epstein-Barr virus appeared linked to several top co-occurrence clusters. Over 15 rarely observed V segments, including chromosome 9 orphons, were excluded from the earlier analysis of a few hundred of the donors because counts were too low. A cluster of highly shared sequence variants was judged likely to represent a technical artifact of the sequencing pipeline. The study gave a list of 150 to 200 TCR beta chains associated with cytomegalovirus. Correlated functional status among segregating V segments might be attributable to linkage disequilibrium, but an unknown experimental factor could not be ruled out. Assigning TCR associations to individual alleles was difficult when HLA alleles, especially DR and DQ, strongly co-occurred. In vitro tests confirmed that a few of the cytomegalovirus-associated TCR beta chains recognize cytomegalovirus antigens. A later genetic analysis associated a missense DCLRE1C variant with V-gene and J-gene trimming of TCR beta chains, and an independent cohort replicated the association. A further reported finding was that TCR beta sequences accurately predicted the HLA-A and HLA-B alleles for most subjects in the first cohort. Some IMGT-functional V segments, including TRBV6-2 and TRBV6-3, could not be distinguished by the 87-base-pair reads and were therefore excluded. In a later genetic analysis, fewer N-insertions in productive TCRs were reported among donors in an Asian-associated ancestry cluster than the 666-donor mean. Specific HLA alleles were associated with around 18,000 TCR beta sequences at a false discovery rate of 0.05 in a later analysis. Because some donors lacked HLA typing at each locus, the association tests relied only on the typed subset. It was suggested by the authors that the approach could potentially be generalized to other disease states and immunological phenotypes.

The origin of this receptor is a man in his fifties in good health and CMV-seropositive. The material sequenced was PBMCs. This receptor chain uses TRBV29-1 and TRBJ2-1, with TRBD2 matching 11 junction bases. In nucleotides, the sequence is TGCAGCGTTGAAGATCAGGTGTTTACCACTAGCGGGAGCTATGAGCAGTTCTTC. Its amino acids are CSVEDQVFTTSGSYEQFF.